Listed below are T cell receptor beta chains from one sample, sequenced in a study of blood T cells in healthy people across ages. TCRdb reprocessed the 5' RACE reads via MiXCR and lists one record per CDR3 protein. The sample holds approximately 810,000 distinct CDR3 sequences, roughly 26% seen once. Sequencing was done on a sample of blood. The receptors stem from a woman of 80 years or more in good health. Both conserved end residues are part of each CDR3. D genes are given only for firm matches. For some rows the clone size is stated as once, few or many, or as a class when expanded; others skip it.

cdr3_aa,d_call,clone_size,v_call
CASSRLAPSVSQYF,TRBD2,-,TRBV6-6
CASSLGGWSTEAFF,-,once,TRBV7-9
CASRTGSPDGYTF,TRBD1,many,TRBV7-2
CASSSRTSGYLRETQYF,TRBD2,many,TRBV7-2
CASRDMSSGANVLTF,-,many,TRBV2
CASSRRGRDEKRFF,TRBD1,-,TRBV7-2
CSARDSLRGIEQYF,-,many,TRBV20-1
CASSSTGGPQALHF,TRBD1,few,TRBV12-3/TRBV12-4
CASSGPDGNIQYF,-,many,TRBV6-1
CASSPGALWETQYF,-,-,TRBV14
CAASRGGMLAGVYYEQYF,TRBD2,-,TRBV15
CASSLDKTGDYGYTF,TRBD1,-,TRBV7-2
CASSETLSGTSANTGELFF,-,few,TRBV25-1
CASRPRQENNEQFF,-,many,TRBV5-1
CASSQGQFYNSPLHF,-,many,TRBV4-2
CSASNSIYGYTF,-,many,TRBV20-1
CASSSSGGRVDTQYF,-,few,TRBV7-2
CASRTSRRIYNEQFF,-,many,TRBV12-3/TRBV12-4
CASKEAGQTYGYTF,TRBD1,-,TRBV7-2
CSVEENLAGVHGDTQYF,TRBD2,few,TRBV29-1
CSARDGGIHMNTEAFF,-,-,TRBV20-1
CSVDVGGTGELFF,-,-,TRBV29-1
CATSDGEQETQYF,-,many,TRBV24-1
CASSVVSGTVNTGELFF,TRBD1,-,TRBV9
CSARATTGIDNQPQHF,-,-,TRBV20-1
CASSSTSGGFGTDTQYF,TRBD2,few,TRBV5-6
CASSQGAGAGANVLTF,-,many,TRBV4-3
CASSLGQGDNEQFF,TRBD1,many,TRBV9